The entry below gives a single T cell receptor (beta chain) sequence along with its context. This sample is drawn from a study of naive and memory T cell subsets. Both TRBC1 and TRBC2 were covered by a beta constant-region primer of two equimolar oligonucleotides. A 12-nucleotide UMI and the SP2 primer were added to the cDNA 3' end by oligonucleotide ligation. One entry per CDR3 protein results from TCRdb running MiXCR on the UMI-ligation and nested PCR reads. The data contain 32,000 or so distinct CDR3 sequences, 13% of them singletons. CDR1 SGHDT and CDR2 YYEEEE come from the germline V gene. The CDR3 extends over 16 amino acids. The ends lost 1 base at V and 3 bases at J; junction bases unmatched: 7.

Sequencing input: effector memory CD4+ T cells from blood. Subset described: effector memory, CD45RA- CD27-. J is TRBJ2-1 and V is TRBV5-6, with 7 bases matching TRBD2. The sequence was obtained from a human donor in good health. The CDR3 here is CASSLRRTRIYNEQFF. The CDR3 DNA sequence: TGTGCCAGCAGCTTGCGTAGGACTAGGATCTACAATGAGCAGTTCTTC.